A selection of T cell receptor beta chains follows, all from one sample in a study of cytomegalovirus exposure and HLA in healthy donors. Assay used: immunoSEQ multiplex PCR; TCRdb lists only in-frame clones, some missing. The sample contains about 62,000 clones, roughly 80% of which appear only once. The sequencing sample was made of PBMCs. The receptors come from a woman in her thirties in good health and CMV-seronegative. Both conserved end residues are part of each CDR3. Fields, in order: V gene, D gene, J gene, CDR3 length, clone size, CDR3 DNA, CDR3 protein. The D gene is left open where the match is weak. Clone size is not always given. Where it is, it says once, few, many or a class for expanded clones.

V: TRBV29-1
D: NA
J: TRBJ2-2
length: 16
size: NA
DNA: TGCAGCGTTGAAGATAGACGGACTCCGAACACCGGGGAGCTGTTTTTT
CDR3: CSVEDRRTPNTGELFF

V: TRBV5-1
D: NA
J: TRBJ2-1
length: 14
size: NA
DNA: TGCGCCAGCAGCCCCCAGATTCCAGGGAATGAGCAGTTCTTC
CDR3: CASSPQIPGNEQFF

V: TRBV19
D: NA
J: TRBJ1-1
length: 13
size: NA
DNA: TGTGCCAGTAGTACGACAGTGAACACTGAAGCTTTCTTT
CDR3: CASSTTVNTEAFF

V: TRBV11-2
D: NA
J: TRBJ2-2
length: 17
size: NA
DNA: TGTGCCAGCAGCTTAGCGCCGGGAAATCTATGGGCCGGGGAGCTGTTTTTT
CDR3: CASSLAPGNLWAGELFF

V: TRBV5-1
D: NA
J: TRBJ2-5
length: 15
size: NA
DNA: TGCGCCAGCAGCTTGGAGCGGCAGAACCAAGAGACCCAGTACTTC
CDR3: CASSLERQNQETQYF

V: TRBV11-3
D: TRBD2
J: TRBJ2-5
length: 17
size: NA
DNA: TGTGCCAGCAGCTTAGTGGGTGCTAGCGGTGGCCGAGAGACCCAGTACTTC
CDR3: CASSLVGASGGRETQYF

V: TRBV27
D: TRBD1
J: TRBJ2-2
length: 13
size: NA
DNA: TGTGCCAGCAGGACAGGGGACACCGGGGAGCTGTTTTTT
CDR3: CASRTGDTGELFF

V: TRBV6-1
D: NA
J: TRBJ1-3
length: 14
size: NA
DNA: TGTGCCAGCAGTTTGGACAGCTCTGGAAACACCATATATTTT
CDR3: CASSLDSSGNTIYF

V: TRBV5-4
D: NA
J: TRBJ1-4
length: 12
size: NA
DNA: TGTGCCAGCAGCTTAACAGGGGAAAAACTGTTTTTT
CDR3: CASSLTGEKLFF

V: TRBV7-8
D: TRBD1
J: TRBJ1-2
length: 14
size: NA
DNA: TGTGCCAGCAGCTCCCCAGGGGGGTCTTATGGCTACACCTTC
CDR3: CASSSPGGSYGYTF

V: TRBV30
D: TRBD1
J: TRBJ1-5
length: 14
size: NA
DNA: TGTGCCTGGAGCTCCGGGACAGGTAATCAGCCCCAGCATTTT
CDR3: CAWSSGTGNQPQHF

V: TRBV11-1
D: TRBD1
J: TRBJ1-2
length: 14
size: NA
DNA: TGTGCCAGCAGCTTAGACCGGGACAGCTATGGCTACACCTTC
CDR3: CASSLDRDSYGYTF

V: TRBV28
D: NA
J: TRBJ2-7
length: 15
size: NA
DNA: TGTGCCAGCAGCCCAATCGGGACTGCACCCTACGAGCAGTACTTC
CDR3: CASSPIGTAPYEQYF

V: TRBV5-4
D: TRBD2
J: TRBJ2-1
length: 12
size: NA
DNA: TGTGCCAGCAGCTCGGGAGGAGATGAGCAGTTCTTC
CDR3: CASSSGGDEQFF

V: TRBV28
D: NA
J: TRBJ1-2
length: 12
size: NA
DNA: TGTGCCAGCACGCGGGTTAACTATGGCTACACCTTC
CDR3: CASTRVNYGYTF

V: TRBV5-6
D: TRBD2
J: TRBJ2-3
length: 16
size: NA
DNA: TGTGCCAGCAGCTTGGTTGCGGGGGGCATTACAGATACGCAGTATTTT
CDR3: CASSLVAGGITDTQYF

V: TRBV9
D: NA
J: TRBJ1-3
length: 14
size: few
DNA: TGTGCCAGCAGCCCCCGGGGAGCTGGAAACACCATATATTTT
CDR3: CASSPRGAGNTIYF

V: TRBV28
D: NA
J: TRBJ1-1
length: 14
size: NA
DNA: TGTGCCAGCAGTGTGGGGGGGCTGAACACTGAAGCTTTCTTT
CDR3: CASSVGGLNTEAFF

V: TRBV6-5
D: TRBD1
J: TRBJ1-1
length: 14
size: few
DNA: TGTGCCAGTTCAGGACAGGGGGCAGGAACTGAAGCTTTCTTT
CDR3: CASSGQGAGTEAFF

V: TRBV5-1
D: NA
J: TRBJ2-7
length: 14
size: NA
DNA: TGCGCCAGCCGGGGTCAGGGGGGCGAAGGCGAGCAGTACTTC
CDR3: CASRGQGGEGEQYF

V: TRBV19
D: NA
J: TRBJ2-5
length: 14
size: NA
DNA: TGTGCCAGTAGTATAGATCTGGGGCGAGAGACCCAGTACTTC
CDR3: CASSIDLGRETQYF

V: TRBV14
D: NA
J: TRBJ2-1
length: 13
size: once
DNA: TGTGCCAGCAGCCAGGAGGGGTGGGATGAGCAGTTCTTC
CDR3: CASSQEGWDEQFF

V: TRBV2
D: TRBD1
J: TRBJ2-6
length: 16
size: NA
DNA: TGTGCCAGGAAAGGGGACAGGGACTCTGGGGCCAACGTCCTGACTTTC
CDR3: CARKGDRDSGANVLTF

V: TRBV4-3
D: NA
J: TRBJ2-7
length: 15
size: NA
DNA: TGCGCCAGCAGCCAAGATCTTGCCAGTGAGGGCGAGCAGTACTTC
CDR3: CASSQDLASEGEQYF

V: TRBV23-1
D: TRBD1
J: TRBJ1-4
length: 13
size: NA
DNA: TGCGCCAGCTCTGGGACAGGGGTCGGGAAACTGTTTTTT
CDR3: CASSGTGVGKLFF

V: TRBV28
D: NA
J: TRBJ1-3
length: 21
size: NA
DNA: TGTGCCAGCAGTTTATACCAGCCATACCCCAACAGGGCCCGCTCTGGAAACACCATATATTTT
CDR3: CASSLYQPYPNRARSGNTIYF

V: TRBV27
D: NA
J: TRBJ2-2
length: 14
size: few
DNA: TGTGCCAGCAGTCCCCTTGACAGGACCGGGGAGCTGTTTTTT
CDR3: CASSPLDRTGELFF

V: TRBV6-5
D: NA
J: TRBJ2-5
length: 14
size: NA
DNA: TGTGCCAGCAGTTACTCCGGTCACCAAGAGACCCAGTACTTC
CDR3: CASSYSGHQETQYF

V: TRBV6-5
D: NA
J: TRBJ1-2
length: 14
size: NA
DNA: TGTGCCAGCAGTGAAGACGTTCGGGGGAGGAGCTACACCTTC
CDR3: CASSEDVRGRSYTF

V: TRBV5-1
D: NA
J: TRBJ1-3
length: 15
size: NA
DNA: TGCGCCAGCAGCTTGGACGGGGGAGAGGGAAACACCATATATTTT
CDR3: CASSLDGGEGNTIYF

V: TRBV5-1
D: NA
J: TRBJ1-2
length: 12
size: few
DNA: TGCGCCAGCAGGTCAGGGGAATATGGCTACACCTTC
CDR3: CASRSGEYGYTF

V: TRBV6-1
D: NA
J: TRBJ1-5
length: 14
size: NA
DNA: TGTGCCAGCCGCCCAGGGTATAAAGATCAGCCCCAGCATTTT
CDR3: CASRPGYKDQPQHF

V: TRBV7-2
D: NA
J: TRBJ2-3
length: 15
size: NA
DNA: TGTGCCAGCAGCCCGAGGAGTGGAATCACAGATACGCAGTATTTT
CDR3: CASSPRSGITDTQYF

V: TRBV2
D: TRBD1
J: TRBJ1-6
length: 14
size: NA
DNA: TGTGCCAGCAGTCGTACAGGGGTAGGATCACCCCTCCACTTT
CDR3: CASSRTGVGSPLHF

V: TRBV30
D: NA
J: TRBJ2-5
length: 12
size: NA
DNA: TGTGCCTGGAGTGGAGGACAAGAGACCCAGTACTTC
CDR3: CAWSGGQETQYF

V: TRBV7-9
D: NA
J: TRBJ1-2
length: 16
size: NA
DNA: TGTGCCAGCACGCCCGATGCGACAGTTTCTAACTATGGCTACACCTTC
CDR3: CASTPDATVSNYGYTF

V: TRBV7-9
D: NA
J: TRBJ1-4
length: 11
size: NA
DNA: TGTTCCAGCAGCGGGGAGGGGCAACTGTTTTTT
CDR3: CSSSGEGQLFF

V: TRBV5-1
D: NA
J: TRBJ1-5
length: 15
size: NA
DNA: TGCGCCAGCAGTCCCGGAGTAATGAGCAATCAGCCCCAGCATTTT
CDR3: CASSPGVMSNQPQHF

V: TRBV7-2
D: NA
J: TRBJ2-5
length: 15
size: few
DNA: TGTGCCAGCAGCTTAGGCAACCTTGGGCGAGAGACCCAGTACTTC
CDR3: CASSLGNLGRETQYF

V: TRBV27
D: NA
J: TRBJ2-5
length: 13
size: NA
DNA: TGTGCCAGCAGTTTTGGCCAGGGCGGGACCCAGTACTTC
CDR3: CASSFGQGGTQYF